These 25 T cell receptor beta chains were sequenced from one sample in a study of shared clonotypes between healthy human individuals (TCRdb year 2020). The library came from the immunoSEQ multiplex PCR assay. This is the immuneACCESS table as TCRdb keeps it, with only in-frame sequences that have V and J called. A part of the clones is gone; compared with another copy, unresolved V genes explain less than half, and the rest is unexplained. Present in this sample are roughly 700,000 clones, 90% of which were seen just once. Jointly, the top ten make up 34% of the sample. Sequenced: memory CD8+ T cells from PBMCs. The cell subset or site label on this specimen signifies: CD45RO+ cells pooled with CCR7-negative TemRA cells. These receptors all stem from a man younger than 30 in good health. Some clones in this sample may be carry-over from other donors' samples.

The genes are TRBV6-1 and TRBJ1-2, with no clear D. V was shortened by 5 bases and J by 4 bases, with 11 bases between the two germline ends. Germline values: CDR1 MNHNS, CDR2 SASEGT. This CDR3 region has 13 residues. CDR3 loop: CASSQGFSYGYTF. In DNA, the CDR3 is TGTGCCAGCAGTCAAGGGTTCTCCTATGGCTACACCTTC.

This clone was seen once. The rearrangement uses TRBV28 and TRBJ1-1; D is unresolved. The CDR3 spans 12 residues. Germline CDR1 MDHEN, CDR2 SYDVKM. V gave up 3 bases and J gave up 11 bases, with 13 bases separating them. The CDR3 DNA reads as TGTGCCAGCAGTTTTGTTGCGGCGGAGGCTTTCTTT. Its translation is CASSFVAAEAFF.

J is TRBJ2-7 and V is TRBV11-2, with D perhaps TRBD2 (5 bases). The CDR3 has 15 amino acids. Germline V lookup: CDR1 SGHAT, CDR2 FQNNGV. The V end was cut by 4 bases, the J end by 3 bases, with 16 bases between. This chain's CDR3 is CASSSREVRYYEQYF. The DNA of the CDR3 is TGTGCCAGCAGCTCACGGGAAGTACGCTACTACGAGCAGTACTTC.

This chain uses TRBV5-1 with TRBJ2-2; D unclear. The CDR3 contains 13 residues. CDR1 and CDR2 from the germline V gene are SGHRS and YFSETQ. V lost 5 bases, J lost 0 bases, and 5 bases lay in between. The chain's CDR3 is CASSTANTGELFF. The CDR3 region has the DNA TGCGCCAGCAGTACGGCGAACACCGGGGAGCTGTTTTTT.

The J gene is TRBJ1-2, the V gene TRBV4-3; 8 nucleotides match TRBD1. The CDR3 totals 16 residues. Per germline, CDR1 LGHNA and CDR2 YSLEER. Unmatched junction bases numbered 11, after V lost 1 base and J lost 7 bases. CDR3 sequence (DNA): TGCGCCAGCAGCCAAGCGAATTCAGGGGGCGCGGGTGGCTACACCTTC. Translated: CASSQANSGGAGGYTF.

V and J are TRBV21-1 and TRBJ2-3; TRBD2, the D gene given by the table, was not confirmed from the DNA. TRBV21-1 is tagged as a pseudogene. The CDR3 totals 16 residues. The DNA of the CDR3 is TGTGCCAGCCTACTCGAAGCGGGTGCATTCACAGATACGCAGTATTTT. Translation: CASLLEAGAFTDTQYF.

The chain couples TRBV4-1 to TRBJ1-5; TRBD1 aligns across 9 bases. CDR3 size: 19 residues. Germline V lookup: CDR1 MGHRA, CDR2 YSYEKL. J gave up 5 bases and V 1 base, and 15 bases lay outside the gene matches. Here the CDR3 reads CASSQVQLRTGDLDQPQHF. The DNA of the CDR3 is TGCGCCAGCAGCCAAGTACAACTCCGGACAGGGGATTTGGATCAGCCCCAGCATTTT.

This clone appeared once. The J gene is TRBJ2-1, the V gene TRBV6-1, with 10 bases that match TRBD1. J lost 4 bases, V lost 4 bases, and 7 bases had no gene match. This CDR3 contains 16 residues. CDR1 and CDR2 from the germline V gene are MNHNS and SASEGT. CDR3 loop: CASSVTTGGLYNEQFF. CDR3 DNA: TGTGCCAGCAGTGTTACGACAGGGGGCTTATACAATGAGCAGTTCTTC.

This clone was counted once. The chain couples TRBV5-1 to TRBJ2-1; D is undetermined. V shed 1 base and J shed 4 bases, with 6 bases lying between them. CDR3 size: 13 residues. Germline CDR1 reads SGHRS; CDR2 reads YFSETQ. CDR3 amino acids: CASSLNLYNEQFF. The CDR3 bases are TGCGCCAGCAGCTTGAACTTGTACAATGAGCAGTTCTTC.

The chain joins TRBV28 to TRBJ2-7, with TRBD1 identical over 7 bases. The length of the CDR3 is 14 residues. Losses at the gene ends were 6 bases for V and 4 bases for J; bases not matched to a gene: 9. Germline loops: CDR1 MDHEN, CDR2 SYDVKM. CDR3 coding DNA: TGTGCCAGCAGCCCAGGGGGATCTGGTTACGAGCAGTACTTC. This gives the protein CASSPGGSGYEQYF. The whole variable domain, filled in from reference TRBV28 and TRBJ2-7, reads DVKVTQSSRYLVKRTGEKVFLECVQDMDHENMFWYRQDPGLGLRLIYFSYDVKMKEKGDIPEGYSVSREKKERFSLILESASTNQTSMYLCASSPGGSGYEQYFGPGTRLTVT.

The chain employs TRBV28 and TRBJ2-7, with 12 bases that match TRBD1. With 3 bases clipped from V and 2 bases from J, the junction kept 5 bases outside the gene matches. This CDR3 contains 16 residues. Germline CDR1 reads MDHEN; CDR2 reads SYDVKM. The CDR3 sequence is CASSFFGTGGAYEQYF. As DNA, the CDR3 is TGTGCCAGCAGTTTTTTCGGGACAGGGGGCGCCTACGAGCAGTACTTC.

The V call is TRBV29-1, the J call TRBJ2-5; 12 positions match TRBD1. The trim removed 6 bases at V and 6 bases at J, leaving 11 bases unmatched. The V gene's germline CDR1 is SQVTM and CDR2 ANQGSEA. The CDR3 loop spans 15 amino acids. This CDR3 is CSVRTGQGARKTQYF. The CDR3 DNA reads TGCAGCGTGCGGACGGGACAGGGGGCACGGAAGACCCAGTACTTC. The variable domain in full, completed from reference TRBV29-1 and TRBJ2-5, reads SAVISQKPSRDICQRGTSLTIQCQVDSQVTMMFWYRQQPGQSLTLIATANQGSEATYESGFVIDKFPISRPNLTFSTLTVSNMSPEDSSIYLCSVRTGQGARKTQYFGPGTRLLVL.

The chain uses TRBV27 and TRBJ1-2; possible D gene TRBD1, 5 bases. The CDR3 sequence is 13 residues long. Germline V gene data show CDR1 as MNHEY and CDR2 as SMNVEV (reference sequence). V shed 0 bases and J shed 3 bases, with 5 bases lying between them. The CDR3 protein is CASSLSGDYGYTF. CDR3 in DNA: TGTGCCAGCAGTTTATCAGGGGACTATGGCTACACCTTC.

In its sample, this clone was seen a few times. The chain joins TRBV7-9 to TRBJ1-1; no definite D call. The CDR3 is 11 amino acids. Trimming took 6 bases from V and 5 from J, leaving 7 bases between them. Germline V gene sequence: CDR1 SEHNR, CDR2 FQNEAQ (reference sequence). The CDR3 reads CASRLGTEAFF. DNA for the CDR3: TGTGCCAGCAGGCTTGGGACTGAAGCTTTCTTT. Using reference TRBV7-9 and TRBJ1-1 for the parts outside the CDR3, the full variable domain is DTGVSQNPRHKITKRGQNVTFRCDPISEHNRLYWYRQTLGQGPEFLTYFQNEAQLEKSRLLSDRFSAERPKGSFSTLEIQRTEQGDSAMYLCASRLGTEAFFGQGTRLTVV.

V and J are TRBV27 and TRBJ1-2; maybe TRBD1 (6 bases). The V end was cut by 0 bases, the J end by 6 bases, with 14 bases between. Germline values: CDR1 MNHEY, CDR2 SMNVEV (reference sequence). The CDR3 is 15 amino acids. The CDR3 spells CASSLSSGGGDGYTF. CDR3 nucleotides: TGTGCCAGCAGTTTATCATCTGGAGGGGGGGATGGCTACACCTTC.

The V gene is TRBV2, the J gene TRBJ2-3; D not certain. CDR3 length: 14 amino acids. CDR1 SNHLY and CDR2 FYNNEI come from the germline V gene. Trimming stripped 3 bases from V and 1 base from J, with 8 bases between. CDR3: CASSDGRGTDTQYF. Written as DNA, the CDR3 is TGTGCCAGCAGTGACGGACGGGGCACAGATACGCAGTATTTT.

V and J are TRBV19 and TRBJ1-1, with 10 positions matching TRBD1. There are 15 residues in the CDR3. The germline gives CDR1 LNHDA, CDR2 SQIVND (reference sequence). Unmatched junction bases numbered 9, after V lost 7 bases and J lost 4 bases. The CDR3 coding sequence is TGTGCCAGTATCCCGAGACAGGGGGCTTTCACTGAAGCTTTCTTT. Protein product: CASIPRQGAFTEAFF. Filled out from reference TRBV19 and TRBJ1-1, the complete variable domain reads DGGITQSPKYLFRKEGQNVTLSCEQNLNHDAMYWYRQDPGQGLRLIYYSQIVNDFQKGDIAEGYSVSREKKESFPLTVTSAQKNPTAFYLCASIPRQGAFTEAFFGQGTRLTVV.

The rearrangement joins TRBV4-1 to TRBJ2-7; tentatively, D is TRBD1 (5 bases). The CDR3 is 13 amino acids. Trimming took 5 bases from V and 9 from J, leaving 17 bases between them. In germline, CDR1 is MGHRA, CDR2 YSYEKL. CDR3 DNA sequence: TGCGCCAGCAGCGAAGGGGCAGGGTGGTCGCAGTACTTC. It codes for CASSEGAGWSQYF.

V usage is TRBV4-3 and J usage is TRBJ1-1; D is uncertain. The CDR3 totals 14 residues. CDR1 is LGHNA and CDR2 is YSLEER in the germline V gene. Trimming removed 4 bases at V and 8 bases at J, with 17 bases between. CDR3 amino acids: CASSLGYSANEAFF. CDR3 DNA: TGCGCCAGCAGCCTCGGGTATTCCGCAAACGAAGCTTTCTTT.

The CDR3 DNA reads TGTGCCAGCAGCAAAGGGGACAGGGGGACAGGTGAAGCTTTCTTT. It translates to CASSKGDRGTGEAFF. The chain couples TRBV21-1 to TRBJ1-1; TRBD1, the table's D call, lacks a check against the DNA. TRBV21-1 is marked as a pseudogene. The CDR3 length is 15 residues.

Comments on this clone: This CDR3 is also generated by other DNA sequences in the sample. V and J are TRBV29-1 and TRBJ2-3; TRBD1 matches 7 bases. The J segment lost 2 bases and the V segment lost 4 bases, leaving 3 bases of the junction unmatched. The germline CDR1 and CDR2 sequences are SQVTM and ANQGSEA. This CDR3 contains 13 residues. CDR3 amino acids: CSVAGGSTDTQYF. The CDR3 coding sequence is TGCAGCGTTGCAGGGGGATCCACAGATACGCAGTATTTT.

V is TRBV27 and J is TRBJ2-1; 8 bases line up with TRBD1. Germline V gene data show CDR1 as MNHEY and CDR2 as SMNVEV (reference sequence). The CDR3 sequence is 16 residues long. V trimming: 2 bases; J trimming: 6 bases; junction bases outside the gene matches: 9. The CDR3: CASSLPGGANINEQFF. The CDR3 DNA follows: TGTGCCAGCAGTTTACCAGGGGGCGCAAATATCAATGAGCAGTTCTTC.

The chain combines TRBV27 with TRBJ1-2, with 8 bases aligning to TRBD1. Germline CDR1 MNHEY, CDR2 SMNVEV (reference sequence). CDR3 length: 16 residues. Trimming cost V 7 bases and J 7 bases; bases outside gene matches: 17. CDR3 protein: CASTTRTGIRYGGYTF. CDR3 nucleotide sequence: TGTGCCAGCACGACCCGGACAGGGATCCGTTACGGTGGCTACACCTTC.

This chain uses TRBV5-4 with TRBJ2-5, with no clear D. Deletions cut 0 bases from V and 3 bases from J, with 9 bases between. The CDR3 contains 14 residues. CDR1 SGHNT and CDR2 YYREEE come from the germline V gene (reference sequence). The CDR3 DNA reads TGTGCCAGCAGCTTGGGAGGTTGGGAAGAGACCCAGTACTTC. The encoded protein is CASSLGGWEETQYF.

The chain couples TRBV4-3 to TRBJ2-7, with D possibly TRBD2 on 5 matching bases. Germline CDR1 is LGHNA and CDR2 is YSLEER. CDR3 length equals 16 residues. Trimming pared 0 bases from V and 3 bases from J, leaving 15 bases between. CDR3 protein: CASSQDEGSVLYEQYF. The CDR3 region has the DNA TGCGCCAGCAGCCAAGATGAGGGTTCGGTTCTCTACGAGCAGTACTTC.